These 17 T cell receptor beta chains came from one sample sequenced in a study of T-cell reconstitution after alpha-beta-depleted transplantation in children. During its preparation, the TCRbeta library received unique molecular identifiers. Via MiXCR, TCRdb re-called the PCR reads, giving one row per CDR3 protein. The profile shows a few hundred thousand distinct CDR3 sequences, over 10% of them singletons. Sequenced here: PBMCs, mostly from graft donor cells, sampled 360 days after TCRalphabeta/CD19-depleted stem cell transplant. Source of these receptors: a male patient aged 5 to 17 who had a stem cell transplant for acute myeloid leukemia, so the T cells may come from the graft donor.

CDR3 sequence: CSVARLATYEQYF. The DNA for the CDR3 is TGCAGCGTTGCTCGACTAGCGACATACGAGCAGTACTTC. The V gene is TRBV29-1, the J gene TRBJ2-7, with 8 bases that match TRBD2. In germline, CDR1 is SQVTM, CDR2 ANQGSEA. The V and J ends lost 4 bases and 4 bases, in that order; junction bases with no gene match: 6. This CDR3 region has 13 residues.

This clonotype was counted a few times. The gene calls are TRBV4-3 and TRBJ2-2; 7 nucleotides agree with TRBD1. This CDR3 has 16 amino acids. Germline trimming cut 3 bases from V and 2 bases from J; bases unmatched to any gene: 6. Germline CDR1 LGHNA, CDR2 YSLEER. CDR3 region: CASSHAGTVNTGELFF. CDR3 nucleotides: TGCGCCAGCAGCCACGCCGGGACAGTTAACACCGGGGAGCTGTTTTTT.

The V and J genes are TRBV29-1 and TRBJ1-4, with D possibly TRBD1 on 6 matching bases. Germline loops: CDR1 SQVTM, CDR2 ANQGSEA. Trimming removed 6 bases at V and 7 bases at J, with 15 bases between. There are 13 residues in the CDR3. The DNA of the CDR3 is TGCAGCGTCAGGGGCATTCTTATTGAAAAACTGTTTTTT. It translates to CSVRGILIEKLFF.

Ten or more counts support this clonotype. The chain couples TRBV12-3 or TRBV12-4 to TRBJ2-1, with D unresolved. This CDR3 spans 15 amino acids. Between the trimmed V and J ends, which lost 7 bases and 5 bases, there was a span of 18 bases. The DNA of the CDR3 is TGTGCCAGCACCAGAACACTCGTTGCTGACAATGAGCAGTTCTTC. Encoded protein: CASTRTLVADNEQFF.

This clonotype was counted between two and nine times. The chain has TRBV11-1 and TRBJ2-1, with 7 bases that match TRBD1. Germline V gives CDR1 SGHAT, CDR2 FQDESV (reference sequence). The CDR3 is made up of 16 amino acids. The V segment lost 3 bases and the J segment 5 bases; nucleotides outside the gene matches: 10. Written as DNA, the CDR3 is TGTGCCAGCAGCTTGCCCAGACAGGGAATTAACAATGAGCAGTTCTTC. This sequence encodes CASSLPRQGINNEQFF.

This clonotype was seen at least ten times. The chain couples TRBV3-1 to TRBJ2-5; D is ambiguous. Germline V gene lookup returns CDR1 LGHDT and CDR2 YNNKEL (reference sequence). Trimming took 6 bases from V and 1 from J, leaving 15 bases between them. The CDR3 loop spans 15 amino acids. The CDR3 protein is CASRLAPIAQETQYF. The CDR3 coding sequence is TGTGCCAGCAGGCTGGCTCCGATTGCCCAAGAGACCCAGTACTTC.

The chain is built from TRBV20-1 and TRBJ2-7, with TRBD2 identical over 9 bases. Germline CDR1 reads DFQATT; CDR2 reads SNEGSKA (reference sequence). The CDR3 has 14 residues. After removal of 3 bases from V and 2 bases from J, the junction contained 5 bases not matched to a gene. The CDR3 DNA is TGCAGTGCTAGCATGATAGCGGGGGCCTACGAGCAGTACTTC. Translation gives CSASMIAGAYEQYF.

This rearrangement joins TRBV5-1 to TRBJ2-2; tentative D call: TRBD2 (5 bases). Germline CDR1 is SGHRS and CDR2 is YFSETQ. Trimming shortened V by 3 bases and J by 5 bases, and 17 bases separated the two germline ends. The CDR3 is made up of 16 amino acids. The DNA for the CDR3 is TGCGCCAGCAGCTGGGGTCACCTACGCGGGACCGGGGAGCTGTTTTTT. Translation gives CASSWGHLRGTGELFF.

This clonotype was seen a handful of times. The chain carries TRBV6-1 and TRBJ1-2; a weak D match, TRBD1 (5 bases). V was trimmed by 7 bases and J by 8 bases, leaving 20 bases between them. The CDR3 covers 14 residues. Germline V gene data show CDR1 as MNHNS and CDR2 as SASEGT. The CDR3: CASTPGGEFFGYTF. The CDR3 nucleotides read TGTGCCAGCACTCCGGGAGGGGAGTTTTTCGGCTACACCTTC.

This clonotype was recorded at least ten times. The rearrangement uses TRBV7-6 and TRBJ2-5, with D possibly being TRBD2 (6 bases). Per germline, CDR1 SGHVS and CDR2 FNYEAQ. CDR3 length equals 18 residues. Between the trimmed V and J ends, which lost 2 bases and 5 bases, there was a span of 24 bases. CDR3 in amino acids: CASSLRGPGGKRMETQYF. The CDR3 nucleotides are TGTGCCAGCAGCTTAAGAGGACCTGGCGGGAAACGGATGGAGACCCAGTACTTC. Drawing the rest from reference TRBV7-6 and TRBJ2-5, the complete variable domain is GAGVSQSPRYKVTKRGQDVALRCDPISGHVSLYWYRQALGQGPEFLTYFNYEAQQDKSGLPNDRFSAERPEGSISTLTIQRTEQRDSAMYRCASSLRGPGGKRMETQYFGPGTRLLVL.

This clonotype was recorded at least ten times. The chain couples TRBV6-1 to TRBJ1-2, with TRBD1 identical over 8 bases. Germline CDR1 is MNHNS and CDR2 is SASEGT. The CDR3 runs 15 residues. V lost 4 bases and J lost 4; bases outside the gene matches: 8. The DNA of the CDR3 is TGTGCCAGCAGTGTACAGGGGGAGTTGGGCTATGGCTACACCTTC. This codes for CASSVQGELGYGYTF.

Many counts were recorded for this clonotype. The V gene is TRBV7-9, the J gene TRBJ2-7; a possible D gene is TRBD1 (6 bases). Trimming removed 5 bases at V and 2 bases at J, with 13 bases between. The germline V gene encodes CDR1 SEHNR and CDR2 FQNEAQ (reference sequence). The CDR3 covers 14 residues. The CDR3 sequence: CASSPNRDTYEQYF. CDR3 nucleotide sequence: TGTGCCAGCAGCCCGAACAGGGATACCTACGAGCAGTACTTC.

The V and J genes are TRBV7-2 and TRBJ2-3; 8 nucleotides line up with TRBD2. In germline, CDR1 is SGHTA, CDR2 FQGNSA. The ends lost 4 bases at V and 0 bases at J; junction bases unmatched: 3. The CDR3 loop spans 15 amino acids. Here the CDR3 DNA reads TGTGCCAGCAGCTCGACTAGCGTTAGCACAGATACGCAGTATTTT. Protein product: CASSSTSVSTDTQYF.

This clonotype was counted a few times. The chain employs TRBV6-6 and TRBJ1-2, with TRBD1 matching over 7 bases. This CDR3 region has 13 residues. Germline V gene data show CDR1 as MNHNY and CDR2 as SVGAGI (reference sequence). Trimming cost V 10 bases and J 4 bases; bases outside gene matches: 9. The CDR3 nucleotides read TGTGCCAACAACAGGGGCGCGGGCTATGGCTACACCTTC. Its protein product is CANNRGAGYGYTF.

This clonotype was seen repeatedly, ten times or more. The chain recombines TRBV29-1 with TRBJ2-3, with D hard to call. CDR1 is SQVTM and CDR2 is ANQGSEA in the germline V gene. The CDR3 is 13 residues long. Trimming shortened V by 2 bases and J by 0 bases, and 6 bases separated the two germline ends. The CDR3 loop reads CSVEISSTDTQYF. The CDR3 DNA reads as TGCAGCGTTGAAATTAGCAGCACAGATACGCAGTATTTT.

Written as DNA, the CDR3 is TGCAGTGCTGATACTAGCGGGGGAATCAATGAGCAGTTCTTC. Its protein is CSADTSGGINEQFF. The gene calls are TRBV20-1 and TRBJ2-1, with 11 bases lining up with TRBD2. CDR3 length: 14 amino acids. J lost 6 bases, V lost 5 bases, and 6 bases had no gene match. CDR1 DFQATT and CDR2 SNEGSKA come from the germline V gene (reference sequence).

The chain has TRBV7-9 and TRBJ2-7, with D possibly matching TRBD1 (7 bases). CDR1 is SEHNR and CDR2 is FQNEAQ in the germline V gene (reference sequence). Deletions cut 6 bases from V and 3 bases from J, with 24 bases between. The CDR3 sequence is 17 residues long. The CDR3: CASRELPLGRGVYEQYF. The CDR3 DNA sequence: TGTGCCAGCAGAGAGCTACCCTTGGGCAGGGGGGTCTACGAGCAGTACTTC.